The present TCR beta chain was sequenced within a study of OX40 agonist ivuxolimab in advanced cancers. Overall study: Melanoma, hepatocellular carcinoma, head and neck or renal cell cancer occurred in dose-escalation patients. Findings of the study overall: With doses of 0.1 to 3.0 mg/kg, CD4+ and CD8+ blood T cells had undergone clonal expansion by week 6.

TCRdb's copy holds only in-frame clones and misses some; the assay was immunoSEQ multiplex PCR. The sample yields roughly 100,000 clones, 85% to 95% seen once. Worth noting for this clone: What it recognizes is unknown.

The germline gives CDR1 SGHNT, CDR2 YYREEE (reference sequence). V was cut by 0 bases and J by 4 bases, with 3 bases left in between. This CDR3 has 12 residues. Sample: CD4+ or CD8+ T cells sorted from blood, taken in a trial of the OX40 agonist ivuxolimab. The chain uses TRBV5-4 and TRBJ2-3; D is uncertain. This clonotype was sampled from an adult with an advanced solid tumor such as melanoma, head and neck, liver or kidney cancer. In DNA form, the CDR3 reads TGTGCCAGCAGCTTGGAGGCAGATACGCAGTATTTT. Amino acid sequence: CASSLEADTQYF.